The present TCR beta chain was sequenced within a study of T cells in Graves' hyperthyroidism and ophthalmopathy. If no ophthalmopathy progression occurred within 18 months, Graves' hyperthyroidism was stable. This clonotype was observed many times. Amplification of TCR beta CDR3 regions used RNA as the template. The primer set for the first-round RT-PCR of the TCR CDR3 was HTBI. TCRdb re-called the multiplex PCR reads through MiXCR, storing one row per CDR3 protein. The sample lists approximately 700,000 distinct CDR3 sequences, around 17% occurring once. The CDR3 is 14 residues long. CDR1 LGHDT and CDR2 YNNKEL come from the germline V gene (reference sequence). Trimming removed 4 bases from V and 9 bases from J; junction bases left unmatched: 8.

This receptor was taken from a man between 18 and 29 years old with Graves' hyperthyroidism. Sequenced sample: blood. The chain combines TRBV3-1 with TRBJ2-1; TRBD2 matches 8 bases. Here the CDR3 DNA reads TGTGCCAGCAGCCCGAGCGGGAGTTGGAGTGAGCAGTTCTTC. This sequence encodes CASSPSGSWSEQFF.